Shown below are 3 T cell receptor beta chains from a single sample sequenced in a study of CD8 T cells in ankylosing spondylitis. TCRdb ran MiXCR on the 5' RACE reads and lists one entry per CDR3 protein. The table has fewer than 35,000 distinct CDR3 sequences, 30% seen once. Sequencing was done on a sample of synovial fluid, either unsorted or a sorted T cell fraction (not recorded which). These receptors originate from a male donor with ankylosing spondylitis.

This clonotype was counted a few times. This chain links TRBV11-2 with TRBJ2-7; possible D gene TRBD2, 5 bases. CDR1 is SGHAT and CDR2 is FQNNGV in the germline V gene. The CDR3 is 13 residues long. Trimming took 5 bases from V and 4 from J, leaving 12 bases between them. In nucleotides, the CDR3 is TGTGCCAGCAGCCCCACTAGTAGGTACGAGCAGTACGTC. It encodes CASSPTSRYEQYV.

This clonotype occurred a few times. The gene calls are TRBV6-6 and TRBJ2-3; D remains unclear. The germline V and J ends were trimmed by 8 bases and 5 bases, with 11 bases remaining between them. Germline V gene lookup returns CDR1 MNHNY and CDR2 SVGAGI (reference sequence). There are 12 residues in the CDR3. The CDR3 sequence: CASGPMGDTQYF. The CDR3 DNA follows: TGTGCCAGCGGACCAATGGGAGATACGCAGTATTTT.

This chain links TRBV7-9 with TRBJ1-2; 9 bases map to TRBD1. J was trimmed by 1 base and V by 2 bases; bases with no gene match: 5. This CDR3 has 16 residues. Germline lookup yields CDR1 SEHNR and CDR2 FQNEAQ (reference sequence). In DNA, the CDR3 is TGTGCCAGCAGCTTAACAGGGACAGGGATTAACTATGGCTACACCTTC. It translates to CASSLTGTGINYGYTF.